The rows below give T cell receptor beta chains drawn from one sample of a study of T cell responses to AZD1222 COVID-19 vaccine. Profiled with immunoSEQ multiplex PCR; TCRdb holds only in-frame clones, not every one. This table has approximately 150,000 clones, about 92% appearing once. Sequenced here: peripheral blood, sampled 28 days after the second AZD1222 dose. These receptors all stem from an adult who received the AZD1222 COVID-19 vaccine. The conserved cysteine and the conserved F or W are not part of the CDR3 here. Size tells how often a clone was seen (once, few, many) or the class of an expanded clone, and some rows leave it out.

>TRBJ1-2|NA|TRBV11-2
ASSIAQSGGVLD
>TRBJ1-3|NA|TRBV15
ATSRGGSLRSGNTIY
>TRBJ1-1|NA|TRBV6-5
ASSYASDTEAF
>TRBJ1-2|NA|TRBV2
ASSDRGATHYGYT
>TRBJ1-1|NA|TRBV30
AFRGLNTEAF
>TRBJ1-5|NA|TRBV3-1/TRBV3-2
ASSQDWAPAQPQH
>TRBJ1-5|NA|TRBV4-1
ASSQDRGGGGSNQPQH
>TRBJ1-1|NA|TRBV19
ASRPKRGLNTEAF
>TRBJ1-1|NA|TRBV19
ASSIRTGSTEAF
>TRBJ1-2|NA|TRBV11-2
ASSPPRGTSFYGYT
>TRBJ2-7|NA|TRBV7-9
ASRSGGVNSYEQY
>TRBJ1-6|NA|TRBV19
ASSLQGGDSPLH
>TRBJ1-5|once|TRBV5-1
ASSLEQGAQPQH
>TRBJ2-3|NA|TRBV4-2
ASSRGQGFDTQY